The clone carrying this T cell receptor beta chain has just a few counts. The data were obtained in a study of response to subunit inactivated influenza vaccine. Germline loops: CDR1 MGHRA, CDR2 YSYEKL. V dropped 2 bases and J dropped 8 bases, with 11 bases sitting between them. CDR3 length equals 13 residues. TCRdb re-called the RT-PCR reads through MiXCR, storing one row per CDR3 protein. The table has about 650,000 distinct CDR3 sequences, about 15% seen once. The specimen comprised PBMCs from blood, sampled around 14 days before vaccination. V gene TRBV4-1 combines with J gene TRBJ2-3, with D perhaps TRBD2 (5 bases). This sequence was found in a man aged 45-60 years who received an inactivated influenza vaccine. CDR3 residues: CASSQPWTGTQYF. In DNA form, the CDR3 reads TGCGCCAGCAGCCAACCCTGGACTGGTACGCAGTATTTT.